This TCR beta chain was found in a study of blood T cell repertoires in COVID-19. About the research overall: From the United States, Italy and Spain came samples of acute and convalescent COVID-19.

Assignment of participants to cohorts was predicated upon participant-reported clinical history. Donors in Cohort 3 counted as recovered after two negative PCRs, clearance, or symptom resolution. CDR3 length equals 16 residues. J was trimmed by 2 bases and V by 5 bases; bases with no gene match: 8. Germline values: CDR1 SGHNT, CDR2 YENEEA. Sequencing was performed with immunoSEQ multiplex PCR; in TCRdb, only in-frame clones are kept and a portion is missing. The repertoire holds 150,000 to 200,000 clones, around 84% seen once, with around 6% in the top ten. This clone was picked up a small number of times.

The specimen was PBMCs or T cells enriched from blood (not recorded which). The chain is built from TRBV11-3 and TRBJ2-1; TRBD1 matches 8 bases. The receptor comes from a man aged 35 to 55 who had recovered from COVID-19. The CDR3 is CASSPTGTGAYNEQFF. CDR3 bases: TGTGCCAGCAGCCCGACCGGGACAGGTGCCTACAATGAGCAGTTCTTC.